Listed below are T cell receptor beta chains from one sample, sequenced in a study of control samples from healthy donors and cancer patients. Only in-frame clones appear in the TCRdb table, and some are missing; sequencing was by immunoSEQ multiplex PCR. Here the sample spans some 99,000 clones, about nine tenths being singletons. The sample comprised blood. The receptors stem from a human donor in good health. The donor label of this sample is uncertain. Both conserved end residues are part of each CDR3. D genes are given only for firm matches. Clone size appears in some rows only: once, few, many, or a class for an expanded clone.

-	TRBV12-3/TRBV12-4	TRBJ2-5	-	CASSLGETQYF	TGTGCCAGCAGTTTGGGAGAGACCCAGTACTTC
-	TRBV2	TRBJ1-3	TRBD1	CASSEGQGRTGNTIYF	TGTGCCAGCAGTGAGGGACAGGGAAGGACTGGAAACACCATATATTTT
few	TRBV11-2	TRBJ2-1	-	CASSGNGRGHYNEQFF	TGTGCCAGCAGCGGGAATGGGAGGGGACACTACAATGAGCAGTTCTTC
-	TRBV28	TRBJ1-1	TRBD1	CASSPTGQNTEAFF	TGTGCCAGCAGCCCGACAGGGCAGAACACTGAAGCTTTCTTT
-	TRBV12-5	TRBJ2-2	TRBD2	CASGLDKILAGGNTGELFF	TGTGCTAGTGGTTTGGACAAGATTCTAGCGGGGGGCAACACCGGGGAGCTGTTTTTT
-	TRBV5-6	TRBJ1-4	TRBD1	CASSSRQGAEKLFF	TGTGCCAGCAGCTCTCGACAGGGGGCAGAAAAACTGTTTTTT
once	TRBV14	TRBJ2-3	TRBD1	CASSFQRTGGTDTQYF	TGTGCCAGCAGCTTTCAGAGGACAGGCGGCACAGATACGCAGTATTTT
-	TRBV6-5	TRBJ2-7	-	CASSITGSYEQYF	TGTGCCAGCAGCATCACAGGCTCCTACGAGCAGTACTTC
-	TRBV6-6	TRBJ2-4	TRBD1	CASSRQGKNIQYF	TGTGCCAGCAGTCGACAGGGCAAAAACATTCAGTACTTC
-	TRBV19	TRBJ1-2	-	CASSIFGAGTYYGYTF	TGTGCCAGTAGTATTTTTGGGGCAGGCACCTACTATGGCTACACCTTC
-	TRBV19	TRBJ2-2	TRBD2	CASSISGGLTGELFF	TGTGCCAGTAGTATTAGCGGGGGGCTCACCGGGGAGCTGTTTTTT
-	TRBV3-1/TRBV3-2	TRBJ2-2	-	CASSHTTGTNTGELFF	TGTGCCAGCAGCCATACGACAGGGACTAACACCGGGGAGCTGTTTTTT
-	TRBV6-2/TRBV6-3	TRBJ1-5	-	CASSYQGNQPQHF	TGTGCCAGCAGTTACCAGGGCAATCAGCCCCAGCATTTT
-	TRBV15	TRBJ1-1	TRBD1	CATSGETGVRAFF	TGTGCCACCAGCGGGGAGACAGGGGTGCGAGCTTTCTTT
-	TRBV6-5	TRBJ1-2	-	CASSYKGDGYTF	TGTGCCAGCAGTTACAAGGGGGATGGCTACACCTTC
-	TRBV5-4	TRBJ1-2	TRBD1	CASNPTTGGAGYGYTF	TGTGCCAGCAACCCCACGACAGGGGGCGCGGGCTATGGCTACACCTTC
-	TRBV14	TRBJ1-1	-	CASSQLIGAEAFF	TGTGCCAGCAGCCAACTCATCGGGGCTGAAGCTTTCTTT
-	TRBV6-5	TRBJ1-1	TRBD1	CASSLTGLDTEAFF	TGTGCCAGCAGTTTGACAGGGTTGGACACTGAAGCTTTCTTT
-	TRBV21-1	TRBJ1-1	-	CASSKDETYQRNTEAFF	TGTGCCAGCAGCAAAGACGAGACATATCAGCGGAACACTGAAGCTTTCTTT
-	TRBV18	TRBJ2-7	-	CASSGPGDEQYF	TGTGCCAGCTCAGGTCCGGGGGACGAGCAGTACTTC
-	TRBV24-1	TRBJ1-2	TRBD1	CATSDSLLQGADGYTF	TGTGCCACCAGTGATTCCCTACTACAGGGGGCCGATGGCTACACCTTC
-	TRBV4-3	TRBJ2-2	-	CASSQMPGAKGELFF	TGCGCCAGCAGCCAAATGCCGGGGGCTAAAGGGGAGCTGTTTTTT
few	TRBV28	TRBJ1-5	-	CASVSQVNQPQHF	TGTGCCAGCGTGAGTCAGGTAAATCAGCCCCAGCATTTT
-	TRBV3-1/TRBV3-2	TRBJ1-3	-	CASSQGISGSGNTIYF	TGTGCCAGCAGCCAAGGTATCTCGGGCTCTGGAAACACCATATATTTT
-	TRBV24-1	TRBJ1-2	-	CATSEWRGGDYGYTF	TGTGCCACCAGTGAATGGCGAGGGGGTGACTATGGCTACACCTTC
-	TRBV6-5	TRBJ1-1	-	CASSQLTGAITEAFF	TGTGCCAGCAGCCAACTGACCGGGGCCATCACTGAAGCTTTCTTT
-	TRBV19	TRBJ2-1	-	CASSIAETPGNEQFF	TGTGCCAGTAGTATAGCGGAGACACCGGGGAATGAGCAGTTCTTC
-	TRBV6-7	TRBJ1-1	-	CASRAENTEAFF	TGTGCCAGCAGAGCAGAGAACACTGAAGCTTTCTTT
once	TRBV18	TRBJ1-1	-	CASSPAWDTNTEAFF	TGTGCCAGCTCACCGGCGTGGGACACAAACACTGAAGCTTTCTTT
-	TRBV3-1/TRBV3-2	TRBJ1-6	TRBD1	CASSQGGGTGESPLHF	TGTGCCAGCAGCCAAGGAGGAGGGACAGGGGAATCACCCCTCCACTTT
-	TRBV18	TRBJ2-3	TRBD1	CASSVGTGTTDTQYF	TGTGCCAGCTCAGTAGGGACAGGGACAACAGATACGCAGTATTTT
-	TRBV12-3/TRBV12-4	TRBJ2-1	TRBD1	CASSRDRPNEQFF	TGTGCCAGCAGCCGGGACAGGCCCAATGAGCAGTTCTTC
-	TRBV28	TRBJ2-3	TRBD1	CASRSHRGLLSTDTQYF	TGTGCCAGCAGGTCCCACAGGGGGTTGTTGAGTACAGATACGCAGTATTTT
-	TRBV5-5	TRBJ2-3	TRBD2	CASSLAPGGSDTQYF	TGTGCCAGCAGCTTGGCTCCGGGGGGGTCAGATACGCAGTATTTT
-	TRBV6-4	TRBJ2-3	TRBD2	CASSETSGGTDTQYF	TGTGCCAGCAGTGAGACTAGCGGGGGCACAGATACGCAGTATTTT
once	TRBV5-8	TRBJ1-1	-	CASSFGGGNTEAFF	TGTGCCAGCAGCTTCGGGGGAGGGAACACTGAAGCTTTCTTT
-	TRBV29-1	TRBJ2-4	TRBD2	CSVDEATGGIQYF	TGCAGCGTTGATGAAGCGACGGGGGGGATTCAGTACTTC
-	TRBV30	TRBJ2-7	-	CAWSVSDYEQYF	TGTGCCTGGAGTGTATCGGACTACGAGCAGTACTTC
-	TRBV6-5	TRBJ1-5	-	CASAGWVSQPQHF	TGTGCCAGCGCCGGGTGGGTAAGTCAGCCCCAGCATTTT
-	TRBV20-1	TRBJ1-2	-	CSARTFYGYTF	TGCAGTGCTAGAACTTTCTATGGCTACACCTTC
-	TRBV6-2/TRBV6-3	TRBJ2-6	-	CASSPPTQGANVLTF	TGTGCCAGCAGCCCCCCAACGCAAGGGGCCAACGTCCTGACTTTC
-	TRBV6-5	TRBJ1-4	-	CASTPGRTNEKLFF	TGTGCCAGCACACCCGGTCGGACTAATGAAAAACTGTTTTTT
-	TRBV20-1	TRBJ1-2	-	CSASDGGNYGYTF	TGCAGTGCTAGTGACGGAGGGAATTATGGCTACACCTTC
-	TRBV19	TRBJ1-5	-	CASSPRAGLGNQPQHF	TGTGCCAGTAGCCCCAGGGCGGGGCTTGGCAATCAGCCCCAGCATTTT
-	TRBV7-9	TRBJ2-7	-	CASSSESSRYEQYF	TGTGCCAGCAGCTCGGAGTCCAGTCGGTACGAGCAGTACTTC
-	TRBV29-1	TRBJ2-7	-	CSVEGAGESYEQYF	TGCAGCGTTGAAGGGGCAGGGGAGAGCTACGAGCAGTACTTC
-	TRBV30	TRBJ1-4	-	CAWSVTGPAGELFF	TGTGCCTGGAGTGTAACAGGCCCGGCAGGGGAACTGTTTTTT
-	TRBV9	TRBJ2-3	-	CASSVLGQASTDTQYF	TGTGCCAGCAGCGTATTGGGACAAGCTAGCACAGATACGCAGTATTTT
-	TRBV14	TRBJ1-6	-	CASSPQNDSPLHF	TGTGCCAGCAGCCCCCAAAATGATTCACCCCTCCACTTT
-	TRBV30	TRBJ1-2	-	CAWSVSPGSGYTF	TGTGCCTGGAGTGTAAGCCCAGGGAGCGGCTACACCTTC
-	TRBV18	TRBJ1-3	-	CASSPPLDGSGNTIYF	TGTGCCAGCTCACCACCGTTAGACGGCTCTGGAAACACCATATATTTT
-	TRBV2	TRBJ1-3	-	CASSEIRFSGNTIYF	TGTGCCAGCAGTGAAATCCGGTTCAGTGGAAACACCATATATTTT
-	TRBV27	TRBJ2-7	-	CASSLVSGYEQYF	TGTGCCAGCAGTTTGGTAAGCGGGTACGAGCAGTACTTC